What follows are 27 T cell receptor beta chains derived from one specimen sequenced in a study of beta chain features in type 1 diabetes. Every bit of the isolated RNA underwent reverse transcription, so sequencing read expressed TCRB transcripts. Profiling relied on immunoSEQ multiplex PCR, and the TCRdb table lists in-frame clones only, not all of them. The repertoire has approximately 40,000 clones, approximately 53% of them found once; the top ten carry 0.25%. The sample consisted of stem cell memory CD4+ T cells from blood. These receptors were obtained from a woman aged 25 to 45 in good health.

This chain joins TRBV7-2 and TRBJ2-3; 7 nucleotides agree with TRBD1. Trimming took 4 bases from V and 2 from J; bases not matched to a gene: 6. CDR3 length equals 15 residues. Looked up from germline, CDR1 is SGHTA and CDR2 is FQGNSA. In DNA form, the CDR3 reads TGTGCCAGCAGCTCGCAGGGGGTCCCCACAGATACGCAGTATTTT. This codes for CASSSQGVPTDTQYF.

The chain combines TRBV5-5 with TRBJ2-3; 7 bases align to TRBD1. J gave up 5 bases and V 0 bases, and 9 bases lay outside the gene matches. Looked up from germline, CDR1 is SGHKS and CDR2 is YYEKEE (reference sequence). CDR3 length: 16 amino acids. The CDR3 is CASSLGGQLRGDTQYF. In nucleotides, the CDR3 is TGTGCCAGCAGCTTGGGGGGACAGCTGAGGGGAGATACGCAGTATTTT.

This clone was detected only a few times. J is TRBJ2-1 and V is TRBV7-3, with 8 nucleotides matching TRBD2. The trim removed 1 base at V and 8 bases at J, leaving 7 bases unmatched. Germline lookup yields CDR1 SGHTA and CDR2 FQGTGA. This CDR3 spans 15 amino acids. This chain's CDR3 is CASSLMGTSGDEQFF. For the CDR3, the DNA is TGTGCCAGCAGCTTAATGGGGACTAGTGGCGATGAGCAGTTCTTC.

The CDR3 loop reads CASSIDGGTNYGYTF. The CDR3 DNA reads TGTGCCAGTAGTATAGATGGGGGCACCAACTATGGCTACACCTTC. V and J are TRBV19 and TRBJ1-2; a possible D gene is TRBD1 (6 bases). The CDR3 sequence is 15 residues long. Looked up from germline, CDR1 is LNHDA and CDR2 is SQIVND (reference sequence). Trimming cost V 0 bases and J 2 bases, with 10 bases left between them.

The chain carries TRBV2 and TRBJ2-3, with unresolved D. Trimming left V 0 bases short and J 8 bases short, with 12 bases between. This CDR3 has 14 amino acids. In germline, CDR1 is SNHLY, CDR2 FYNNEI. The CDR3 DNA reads TGTGCCAGCAGTGAAGCCTACTTTGCCGGTACGCAGTATTTT. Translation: CASSEAYFAGTQYF.

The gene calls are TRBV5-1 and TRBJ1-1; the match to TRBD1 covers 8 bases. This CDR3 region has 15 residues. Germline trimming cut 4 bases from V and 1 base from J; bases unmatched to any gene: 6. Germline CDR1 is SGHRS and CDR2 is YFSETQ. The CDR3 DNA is TGCGCCAGCAGCGCCACAGGGGGTGAGAACACTGAAGCTTTCTTT. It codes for CASSATGGENTEAFF.

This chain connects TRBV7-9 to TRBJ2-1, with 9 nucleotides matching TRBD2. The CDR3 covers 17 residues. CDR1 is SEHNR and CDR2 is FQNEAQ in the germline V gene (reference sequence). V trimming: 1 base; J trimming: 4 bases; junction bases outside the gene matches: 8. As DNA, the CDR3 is TGTGCCAGCAGCTTAGTTAGCGGGAGAGGGCTTTACAATGAGCAGTTCTTC. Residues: CASSLVSGRGLYNEQFF.

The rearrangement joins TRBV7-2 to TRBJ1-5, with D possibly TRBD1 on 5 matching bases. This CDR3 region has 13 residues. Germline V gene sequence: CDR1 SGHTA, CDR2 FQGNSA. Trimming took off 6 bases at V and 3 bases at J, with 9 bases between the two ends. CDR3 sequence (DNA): TGTGCCAGCAGTGACAGAACCAATCAGCCCCAGCATTTT. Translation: CASSDRTNQPQHF.

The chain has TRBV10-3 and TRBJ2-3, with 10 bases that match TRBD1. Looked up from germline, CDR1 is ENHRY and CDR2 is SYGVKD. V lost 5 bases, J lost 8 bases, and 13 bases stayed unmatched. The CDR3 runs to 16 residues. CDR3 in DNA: TGTGCCATCAGTAACTCCGGGACAGGGGTTTCAGCTACGCAGTATTTT. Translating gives CAISNSGTGVSATQYF.

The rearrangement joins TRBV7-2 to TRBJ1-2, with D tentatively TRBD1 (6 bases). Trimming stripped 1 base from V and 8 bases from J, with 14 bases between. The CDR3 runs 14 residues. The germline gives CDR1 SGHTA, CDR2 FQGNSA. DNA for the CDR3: TGTGCCAGCAGCTTAGTGGGGGGGCAGACGGGCTACACCTTC. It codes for CASSLVGGQTGYTF.

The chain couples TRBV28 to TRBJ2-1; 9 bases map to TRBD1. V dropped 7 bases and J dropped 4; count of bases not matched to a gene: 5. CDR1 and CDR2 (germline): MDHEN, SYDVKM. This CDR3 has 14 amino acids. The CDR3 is CASTPGQGYNEQFF. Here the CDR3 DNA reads TGTGCCAGCACCCCGGGACAGGGTTACAATGAGCAGTTCTTC.

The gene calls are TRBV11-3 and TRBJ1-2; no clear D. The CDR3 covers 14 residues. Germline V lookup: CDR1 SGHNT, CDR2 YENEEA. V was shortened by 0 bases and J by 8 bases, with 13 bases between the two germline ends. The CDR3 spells CASSLEPGGRGYTF. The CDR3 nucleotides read TGTGCCAGCAGCTTAGAACCGGGAGGCAGAGGCTACACCTTC.

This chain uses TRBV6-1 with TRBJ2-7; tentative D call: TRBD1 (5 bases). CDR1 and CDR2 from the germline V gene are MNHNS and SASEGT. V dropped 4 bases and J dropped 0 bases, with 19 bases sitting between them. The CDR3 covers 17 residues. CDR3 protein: CASSARAASTDSYEQYF. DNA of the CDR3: TGTGCCAGCAGTGCCCGGGCCGCCTCGACAGACTCCTACGAGCAGTACTTC.

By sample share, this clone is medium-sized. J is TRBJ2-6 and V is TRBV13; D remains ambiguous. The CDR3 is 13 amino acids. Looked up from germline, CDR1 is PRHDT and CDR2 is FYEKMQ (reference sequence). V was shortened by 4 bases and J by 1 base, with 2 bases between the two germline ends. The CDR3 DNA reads TGTGCCAGCAGCTCATCTGGGGCCAACGTCCTGACTTTC. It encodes CASSSSGANVLTF.

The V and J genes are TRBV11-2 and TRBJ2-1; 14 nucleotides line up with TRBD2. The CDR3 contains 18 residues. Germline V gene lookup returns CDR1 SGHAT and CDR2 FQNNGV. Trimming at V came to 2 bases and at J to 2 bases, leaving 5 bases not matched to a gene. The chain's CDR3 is CASSLTPGLAGAYNEQFF. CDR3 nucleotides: TGTGCCAGCAGCTTAACACCGGGACTAGCGGGAGCCTACAATGAGCAGTTCTTC. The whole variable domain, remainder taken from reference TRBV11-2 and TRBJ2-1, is EAGVAQSPRYKIIEKRQSVAFWCNPISGHATLYWYQQILGQGPKLLIQFQNNGVVDDSQLPKDRFSAERLKGVDSTLKIQPAKLEDSAVYLCASSLTPGLAGAYNEQFFGPGTRLTVL.

This CDR3 reads CASRGAGNQETQYF. DNA of the CDR3: TGTGCCAGCAGAGGTGCGGGAAACCAAGAGACCCAGTACTTC. The V and J genes are TRBV9 and TRBJ2-5; D perhaps matches TRBD2 (6 bases). Germline V gene data show CDR1 as SGDLS and CDR2 as YYNGEE. V lost 5 bases to trimming and J lost 0 bases, with 11 bases between them. This CDR3 has 14 residues.

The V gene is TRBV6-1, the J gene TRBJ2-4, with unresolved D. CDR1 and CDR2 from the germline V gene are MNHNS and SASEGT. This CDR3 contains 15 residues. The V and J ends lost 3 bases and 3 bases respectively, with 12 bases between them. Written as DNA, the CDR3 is TGTGCCAGCAGTGACCCAGGTTTCGGCAAAAACATTCAGTACTTC. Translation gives CASSDPGFGKNIQYF.

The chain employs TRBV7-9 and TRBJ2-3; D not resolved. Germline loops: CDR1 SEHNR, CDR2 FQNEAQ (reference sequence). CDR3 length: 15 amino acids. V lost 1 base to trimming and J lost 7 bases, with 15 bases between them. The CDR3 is CASSLDRQVMYTQYF. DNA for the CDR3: TGTGCCAGCAGCTTAGATCGCCAGGTTATGTATACGCAGTATTTT.

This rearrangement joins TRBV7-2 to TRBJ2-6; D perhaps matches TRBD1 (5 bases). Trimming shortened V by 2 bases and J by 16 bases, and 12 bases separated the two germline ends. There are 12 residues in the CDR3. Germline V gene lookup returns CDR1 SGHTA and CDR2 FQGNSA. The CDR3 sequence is CASSLRTSLLTF. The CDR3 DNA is TGTGCCAGCAGCTTACGGACATCCCTTCTGACTTTC.

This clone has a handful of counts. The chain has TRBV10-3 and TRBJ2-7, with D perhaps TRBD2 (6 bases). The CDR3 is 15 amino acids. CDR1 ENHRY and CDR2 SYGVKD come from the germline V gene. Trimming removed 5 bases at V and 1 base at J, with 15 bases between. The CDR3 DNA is TGTGCCATCAGTAATGGCGGGGAACTGTCCTACGAGCAGTACTTC. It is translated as CAISNGGELSYEQYF.

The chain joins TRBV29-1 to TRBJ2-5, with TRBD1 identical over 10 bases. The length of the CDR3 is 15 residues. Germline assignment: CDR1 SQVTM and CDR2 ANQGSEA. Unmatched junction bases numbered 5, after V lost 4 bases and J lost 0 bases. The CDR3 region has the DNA TGCAGCGTTGTTTCGGGACAGGGGTACCAAGAGACCCAGTACTTC. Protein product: CSVVSGQGYQETQYF.

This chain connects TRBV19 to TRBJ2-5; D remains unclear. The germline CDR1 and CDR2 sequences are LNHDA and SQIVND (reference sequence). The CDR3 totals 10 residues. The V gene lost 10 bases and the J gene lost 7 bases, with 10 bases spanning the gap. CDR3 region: CATGSRTQYF. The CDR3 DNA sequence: TGTGCCACCGGGTCGAGGACCCAGTACTTC.

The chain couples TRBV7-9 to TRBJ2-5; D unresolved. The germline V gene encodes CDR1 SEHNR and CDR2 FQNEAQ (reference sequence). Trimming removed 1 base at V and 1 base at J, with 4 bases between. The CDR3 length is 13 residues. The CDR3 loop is CASSLGSQETQYF. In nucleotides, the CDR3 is TGTGCCAGCAGCTTAGGGAGCCAAGAGACCCAGTACTTC.

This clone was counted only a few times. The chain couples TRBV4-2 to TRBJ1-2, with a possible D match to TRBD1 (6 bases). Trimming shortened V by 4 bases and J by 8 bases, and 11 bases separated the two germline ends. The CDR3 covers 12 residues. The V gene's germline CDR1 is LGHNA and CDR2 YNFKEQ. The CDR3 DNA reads TGTGCCAGCAGCCCGACAGGAGAAGGCTACACCTTC. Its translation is CASSPTGEGYTF.

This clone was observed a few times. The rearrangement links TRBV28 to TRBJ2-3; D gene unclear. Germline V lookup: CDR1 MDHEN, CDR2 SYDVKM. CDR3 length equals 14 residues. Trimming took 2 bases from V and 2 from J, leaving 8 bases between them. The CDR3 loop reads CASSLREFTDTQYF. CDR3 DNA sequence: TGTGCCAGCAGTTTAAGAGAGTTCACAGATACGCAGTATTTT.

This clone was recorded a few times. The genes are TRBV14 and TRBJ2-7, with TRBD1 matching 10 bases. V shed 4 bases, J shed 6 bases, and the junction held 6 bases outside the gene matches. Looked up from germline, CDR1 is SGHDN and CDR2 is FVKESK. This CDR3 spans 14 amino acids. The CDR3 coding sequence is TGTGCCAGCAGCCGCAGACAGGGGGCGGGCGAGCAGTACTTC. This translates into CASSRRQGAGEQYF.

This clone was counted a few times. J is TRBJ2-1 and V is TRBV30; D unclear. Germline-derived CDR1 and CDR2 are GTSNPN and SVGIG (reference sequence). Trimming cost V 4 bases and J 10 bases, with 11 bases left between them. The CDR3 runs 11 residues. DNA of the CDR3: TGTGCCTGGACTACCTTCGCCGAGCAGTTCTTC. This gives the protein CAWTTFAEQFF. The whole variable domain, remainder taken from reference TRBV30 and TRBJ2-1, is SQTIHQWPATLVQPVGSPLSLECTVEGTSNPNLYWYRQAAGRGLQLLFYSVGIGQISSEVPQNLSASRPQDRQFILSSKKLLLSDSGFYLCAWTTFAEQFFGPGTRLTVL.